A selection of T cell receptor beta chains follows, all from one sample in a study of control samples from healthy donors and cancer patients. Data came from immunoSEQ multiplex PCR; TCRdb stores just in-frame clones and leaves some out. The sample holds about 100,000 clones; roughly nine tenths are singletons and the top ten take 15% to 20%. Sample: blood. These receptors were obtained from a woman aged 45 to 65 in good health. Both conserved end residues are part of each CDR3. A D gene is named only where the DNA matches it firmly. For some rows the clone size is stated as once, few or many, or as a class when expanded; others skip it.

V,size,D,J,CDR3,DNA
TRBV6-5,-,-,TRBJ2-2,CASSMGGRLGELFF,TGTGCCAGCAGTATGGGAGGTCGCTTGGGGGAGCTGTTTTTT
TRBV27,-,TRBD2,TRBJ2-1,CASSLFLAGGGNEQFF,TGTGCCAGCAGTTTATTCCTAGCGGGAGGAGGGAATGAGCAGTTCTTC
TRBV10-2,-,TRBD2,TRBJ2-3,CASFGPLAGNFDTQYF,TGCGCCAGCTTTGGTCCTCTAGCGGGGAATTTTGATACGCAGTATTTT
TRBV2,-,TRBD1,TRBJ1-5,CASSDSGGSNQPQHF,TGTGCCAGCAGTGATTCAGGGGGAAGCAATCAGCCCCAGCATTTT
TRBV6-1,once,TRBD1,TRBJ1-2,CASSERTQGAIHTF,TGTGCCAGCAGTGAAAGAACACAGGGGGCGATCCACACCTTC
TRBV18,few,-,TRBJ1-2,CASSPGRDFYGYTF,TGTGCCAGCTCACCAGGGCGGGATTTCTATGGCTACACCTTC
TRBV9,once,TRBD2,TRBJ2-3,CASSVRHGGATDTQYF,TGTGCCAGCAGCGTACGCCACGGGGGGGCTACAGATACGCAGTATTTT
TRBV29-1,-,-,TRBJ1-1,CSVGFRARGSSGTEAFF,TGCAGCGTTGGCTTTAGGGCTAGGGGATCTTCCGGCACTGAAGCTTTCTTT
TRBV5-1,-,-,TRBJ2-3,CASKETVISTDTQYF,TGCGCCAGCAAGGAGACAGTTATTAGCACAGATACGCAGTATTTT
TRBV18,-,-,TRBJ2-7,CASSPSREEQYF,TGTGCCAGCTCACCATCCCGGGAGGAGCAGTACTTC
TRBV25-1,-,-,TRBJ1-1,CASRGALRMNTEVFF,TGTGCCAGCAGAGGCGCGCTGCGTATGAACACTGAAGTTTTCTTT
TRBV6-5,once,-,TRBJ2-7,CASSTTREQYF,TGTGCCAGCAGTACGACGCGGGAGCAGTACTTC
TRBV5-1,-,-,TRBJ1-3,CASSLNTYSGNTIYF,TGCGCCAGCAGCTTGAACACCTACTCTGGAAACACCATATATTTT
TRBV30,-,-,TRBJ1-2,CAGSRVDSNYGYTF,TGTGCCGGGTCAAGGGTGGACTCTAACTATGGCTACACCTTC
TRBV3-1/TRBV3-2,-,TRBD2,TRBJ2-1,CASSYLRDYGEQFF,TGTGCCAGCAGCTATCTTAGGGACTATGGTGAGCAGTTCTTC
TRBV20-1,-,-,TRBJ1-2,CSARVGYTF,TGCAGTGCTAGAGTTGGCTACACCTTC
TRBV2,-,-,TRBJ1-5,CASTLDGGPQHF,TGTGCCAGCACTCTAGACGGGGGGCCCCAGCATTTT
TRBV27,-,-,TRBJ1-4,CASSLYREGNEKLFF,TGTGCCAGCAGTTTGTACAGGGAAGGGAATGAAAAACTGTTTTTT
TRBV6-5,-,-,TRBJ1-6,CASSRSQGYNSPLHF,TGTGCCAGCAGTCGCTCCCAGGGATATAATTCACCCCTCCACTTT
TRBV14,-,-,TRBJ1-2,CASSNGWGPYGYTF,TGTGCCAGCTCTAACGGGTGGGGGCCCTATGGCTACACCTTC
TRBV5-1,-,TRBD1,TRBJ1-1,CASSFQGAENTEAFF,TGCGCCAGCAGCTTTCAGGGGGCGGAGAACACTGAAGCTTTCTTT
TRBV7-3,-,-,TRBJ2-2,CASSSGTRLGTGELFF,TGTGCCAGCAGCTCCGGGACGCGCCTGGGTACCGGGGAGCTGTTTTTT
TRBV24-1,-,-,TRBJ2-5,CATSEIRGPQETQYF,TGTGCCACCAGTGAAATCAGGGGACCGCAAGAGACCCAGTACTTC
TRBV4-1,-,-,TRBJ1-5,CASGEGGEGSNQPQHF,TGCGCCAGCGGGGAAGGGGGGGAAGGAAGCAATCAGCCCCAGCATTTT
TRBV5-8,few,-,TRBJ1-1,CASSMYREEAFF,TGTGCCAGCAGCATGTACAGGGAGGAAGCTTTCTTT
TRBV7-3,-,-,TRBJ2-7,CASSLIPGYEQYF,TGTGCCAGCAGCTTAATCCCAGGCTACGAGCAGTACTTC
TRBV6-4,-,-,TRBJ2-3,CASSDPGIDTQYF,TGTGCCAGCAGTGATCCCGGGATAGATACGCAGTATTTT
TRBV4-3,-,TRBD1,TRBJ1-2,CASSQDQNRGLNYGYTF,TGCGCCAGCAGCCAAGACCAGAACAGGGGGCTGAACTATGGCTACACCTTC
TRBV7-9,-,-,TRBJ2-7,CASSSGPRKEQYF,TGTGCCAGCAGCTCGGGACCGCGAAAGGAGCAGTACTTC